The 10 T cell receptor beta chains presented below share a single source sample, sequenced in a study of cytomegalovirus exposure and HLA in healthy donors listed by TCRdb under 2017. Libraries were prepared through the immunoSEQ multiplex PCR assay. For the multiplex PCR, a mixture combining 60 forward primers for TCR Vbeta segments and 13 reverse primers for TCR Jbeta segments was used. What TCRdb holds here is the immuneACCESS table cut down to in-frame rearrangements. Part of the clones is not present; checked against another copy, under half of the missing clones reflect an unresolved V gene, and the others are unexplained. The sample has fewer than 150,000 clones on record, around 81% of them singletons. Clones ranked in the top ten supply around 7% of the sample. The sample consisted of PBMCs. The source is a man aged 40-55 years in good health and CMV-seropositive.

The chain couples TRBV30 to TRBJ2-3; TRBD1 matches at 9 bases. CDR1 GTSNPN and CDR2 SVGIG come from the germline V gene (reference sequence). This CDR3 contains 16 residues. J was trimmed by 3 bases and V by 1 base; bases with no gene match: 8. CDR3 sequence (DNA): TGTGCCTGGAGTGGGTCGGACAGGGGACAGACAGATACGCAGTATTTT. It specifies CAWSGSDRGQTDTQYF.

The chain links TRBV7-6 to TRBJ2-7, with TRBD2 matching 15 bases. CDR1 is SGHVS and CDR2 is FNYEAQ in the germline V gene. The CDR3 contains 17 residues. V shed 5 bases, J shed 1 base, and the junction held 6 bases outside the gene matches. As DNA, the CDR3 is TGTGCCAGCAGCCGGACTAGCGGGAGGGCGGTATCCTACGAGCAGTACTTC. Protein: CASSRTSGRAVSYEQYF. Together with reference TRBV7-6 and TRBJ2-7, the CDR3 gives the full variable domain: GAGVSQSPRYKVTKRGQDVALRCDPISGHVSLYWYRQALGQGPEFLTYFNYEAQQDKSGLPNDRFSAERPEGSISTLTIQRTEQRDSAMYRCASSRTSGRAVSYEQYFGPGTRLTVT.

This chain joins TRBV4-3 and TRBJ2-7; 8 bases match TRBD1. This CDR3 comprises 15 residues. V trimming: 0 bases; J trimming: 4 bases; junction bases outside the gene matches: 5. The V gene's germline CDR1 is LGHNA and CDR2 YSLEER. This CDR3 is CASSQEVRGLYEQYF. In DNA, the CDR3 is TGCGCCAGCAGCCAAGAGGTCAGGGGGCTTTACGAGCAGTACTTC.

V usage is TRBV6-4 and J usage is TRBJ2-1; 14 bases line up with TRBD2. The germline V gene encodes CDR1 MRHNA and CDR2 SNTAGT. Losses at the gene ends were 8 bases for V and 6 bases for J; bases not matched to a gene: 9. The CDR3 runs 16 residues. CDR3 in amino acids: CASSRLAGGRSNEQFF. The CDR3 nucleotides read TGTGCCAGCTCGAGACTAGCGGGGGGGCGGTCCAATGAGCAGTTCTTC.

The chain combines TRBV4-3 with TRBJ1-4, with D perhaps TRBD1 (6 bases). V was trimmed by 5 bases and J by 0 bases, leaving 13 bases between them. This CDR3 is 16 amino acids long. The germline CDR1 and CDR2 sequences are LGHNA and YSLEER. CDR3 amino acids: CASSARGGATNEKLFF. In DNA form, the CDR3 reads TGCGCCAGCAGCGCCCGGGGGGGCGCAACTAATGAAAAACTGTTTTTT.

V is TRBV2 and J is TRBJ2-3; 13 bases line up with TRBD2. This CDR3 comprises 21 residues. CDR1 and CDR2 (germline): SNHLY, FYNNEI. V gave up 0 bases and J gave up 0 bases; unmatched junction bases: 12. The CDR3 coding sequence is TGTGCCAGCAGTGAAGCTAATTTCGGACTAGCGGGAGCATCTAGCACAGATACGCAGTATTTT. Protein sequence: CASSEANFGLAGASSTDTQYF.

This clone came up a few times. The V gene is TRBV20-1, the J gene TRBJ2-1, with a possible D match to TRBD2 (5 bases). Between the trimmed V and J ends, which lost 3 bases and 8 bases, there was a span of 5 bases. The CDR3 spans 10 residues. Per germline, CDR1 DFQATT and CDR2 SNEGSKA (reference sequence). The CDR3 bases are TGCAGTGCTAGGCGGGATGAGCAGTTCTTC. It codes for CSARRDEQFF.

The rearrangement joins TRBV7-9 to TRBJ2-7; 9 nucleotides match TRBD1. J gave up 1 base and V 6 bases, and 7 bases lay outside the gene matches. CDR3 length equals 15 residues. Germline V gives CDR1 SEHNR, CDR2 FQNEAQ (reference sequence). The CDR3 sequence: CASSSGTGQSYEQYF. The CDR3 DNA reads TGTGCCAGCAGTTCCGGGACAGGGCAATCCTACGAGCAGTACTTC. Full variable domain (rest looked up from reference TRBV7-9 and TRBJ2-7): DTGVSQNPRHKITKRGQNVTFRCDPISEHNRLYWYRQTLGQGPEFLTYFQNEAQLEKSRLLSDRFSAERPKGSFSTLEIQRTEQGDSAMYLCASSSGTGQSYEQYFGPGTRLTVT.

The rearrangement joins TRBV30 to TRBJ2-5; D is undetermined. V gave up 0 bases and J gave up 1 base, with 6 bases separating them. This CDR3 comprises 13 residues. The germline V gene has CDR1 GTSNPN and CDR2 SVGIG (reference sequence). In nucleotides, the CDR3 is TGTGCCTGGAGTGTAATGGCCCAAGAGACCCAGTACTTC. Its protein product is CAWSVMAQETQYF.

This sequence joins TRBV18 and TRBJ1-5; 10 positions agree with TRBD1. This CDR3 has 14 amino acids. Looked up from germline, CDR1 is KGHSH and CDR2 is LQKENI. V lost 4 bases, J lost 5 bases, and 2 bases stayed unmatched. DNA of the CDR3: TGTGCCAGCTCACAGGGGACAGGGGATCAGCCCCAGCATTTT. Encoded protein: CASSQGTGDQPQHF. The entire variable domain, with the rest obtained from reference TRBV18 and TRBJ1-5, is as follows: NAGVMQNPRHLVRRRGQEARLRCSPMKGHSHVYWYRQLPEEGLKFMVYLQKENIIDESGMPKERFSAEFPKEGPSILRIQQVVRGDSAAYFCASSQGTGDQPQHFGDGTRLSIL.